This is a list of T cell receptor beta chains from one sample in a study of T cell responses to AZD1222 COVID-19 vaccine. Measured with immunoSEQ multiplex PCR; TCRdb has only the in-frame clones, and not every one. In the table there are under 200,000 clones, approximately 90% of which are singletons. This material consisted of peripheral blood, taken 28 days after the second AZD1222 dose. The receptors originated from an adult who received the AZD1222 COVID-19 vaccine. Both conserved end residues are part of each CDR3. A D gene is named only where the DNA matches it firmly. Size is omitted from some rows. Given values are once, few, many or a class for expanded clones.

TRBD2,TRBV9,-,TRBJ2-3,TGTGCCAGCAGTGCGGGGGGCACAGATACGCAGTATTTT,CASSAGGTDTQYF
TRBD2,TRBV19,-,TRBJ2-6,TGTGCCAGTAGTATAAGGGAGGGACGCTCTGGGGCCAACGTCCTGACTTTC,CASSIREGRSGANVLTF
-,TRBV29-1,-,TRBJ2-4,TGCAGCGTTGAAGGATTGGGGGCCGGCAAAAACATTCAGTACTTC,CSVEGLGAGKNIQYF
TRBD2,TRBV7-3,-,TRBJ2-2,TGTGCCAGCAGCCGGGACTACAACACCGGGGAGCTGTTTTTT,CASSRDYNTGELFF
TRBD2,TRBV5-1,-,TRBJ2-7,TGCGCCAGCAGCTTGGGACTAGCGGGCCCCTACGAGCAGTACTTC,CASSLGLAGPYEQYF
-,TRBV12-3/TRBV12-4,once,TRBJ2-3,TGTGGAGGTGCAGATACGCAGTATTTT,CGGADTQYF
TRBD2,TRBV4-1,-,TRBJ2-7,TGCGCCAGCAGCCAACAGGGACTAGCGCGCTACGAGCAGTACTTC,CASSQQGLARYEQYF
-,TRBV27,-,TRBJ2-7,TGTGCCAGCAGTTACGGGAGATTCTCCTACGAGCAGTACTTC,CASSYGRFSYEQYF
TRBD1,TRBV28,once,TRBJ1-5,TGTGCCAGCAGTTCACCAGGGGGCGCGAGTCAGCCCCAGCATTTT,CASSSPGGASQPQHF
TRBD1,TRBV5-1,-,TRBJ2-7,TGCGCCAGCAGCGTCCCTTCCGGGACAGGGGGAGGGGAGCAGTACTTC,CASSVPSGTGGGEQYF
-,TRBV7-2,-,TRBJ2-7,TGTGCCAGCAGCCGCGTGGAGGGCGGGGGCGAGGAGCAGTACTTC,CASSRVEGGGEEQYF
TRBD2,TRBV10-3,-,TRBJ2-7,TGTGCCACCCAGCGGGAGGAATCCTACGAGCAGTACTTC,CATQREESYEQYF
-,TRBV7-8,once,TRBJ2-7,TGTGCCAGCAGCCCCACCTCCTACGAGCAGTACTTC,CASSPTSYEQYF
TRBD2,TRBV4-1,few,TRBJ2-2,TGCGCCAGCAGCCAAGATTCTAGCGGGGCTAACACCGGGGAGCTGTTTTTT,CASSQDSSGANTGELFF
TRBD2,TRBV5-1,-,TRBJ2-3,TGCGCCAGCCGAAGAGCGGGACGCACAGATACGCAGTATTTT,CASRRAGRTDTQYF
TRBD2,TRBV28,-,TRBJ2-1,TGTGCCAGCGTACGGAGCGGGGGCTCCTACAATGAGCAGTTCTTC,CASVRSGGSYNEQFF
TRBD2,TRBV11-2,-,TRBJ2-1,TGTGCCAGCAGCGGACTAGCGGGAGAGGGTGAGCAGTTCTTC,CASSGLAGEGEQFF
-,TRBV5-5,-,TRBJ2-7,TGTGCCAGCAGCTTGGCCGGGGACCCTCGATACGAGCAGTACTTC,CASSLAGDPRYEQYF
TRBD1,TRBV30,-,TRBJ2-2,TGTGCCTGGAGTAGTGGACAGGGAGGCACCGGGGAGCTGTTTTTT,CAWSSGQGGTGELFF
-,TRBV6-2/TRBV6-3,-,TRBJ1-1,TGTGCCAGCAGTTACTCAGACAGTTCAATCACTGAAGCTTTCTTT,CASSYSDSSITEAFF
-,TRBV28,-,TRBJ2-7,TGTGCCAGCAGAGAGAACAGGGCACCCTACGAGCAGTACTTC,CASRENRAPYEQYF
-,TRBV27,-,TRBJ2-3,TGTGCCAGCAGGGGGCAGAACACAGATACGCAGTATTTT,CASRGQNTDTQYF
-,TRBV2,-,TRBJ2-2,TGTGCCAGCAGTCCCAACCTAGTAGGGGCTAACGGGGAGCTGTTTTTT,CASSPNLVGANGELFF
TRBD2,TRBV28,-,TRBJ2-5,TGTGCCAGCAGTTTAGTCGTGAGTAGCGGGATTCAGGAGACCCAGTACTTC,CASSLVVSSGIQETQYF
-,TRBV2,-,TRBJ1-6,TGTGCCAGTGTGGGCAGGGTCAGTTCACCCCTCCACTTT,CASVGRVSSPLHF
TRBD1,TRBV5-1,once,TRBJ1-4,TGCGCCAGCAGCCCGACAGGGAGGGTAGAGGAAAAACTGTTTTTT,CASSPTGRVEEKLFF
-,TRBV28,-,TRBJ1-1,TGTGCCAGCAGTCTAGAAACAGGGCCACCGGACACTGAAGCTTTCTTT,CASSLETGPPDTEAFF
TRBD2,TRBV4-1,once,TRBJ2-7,TGCGCCAGCAGTCTCGGAGTAGCGGGAGGGCCTGACGAGCAGTACTTC,CASSLGVAGGPDEQYF
TRBD2,TRBV28,-,TRBJ2-1,TGTGCCAGCAGAGTTCGCCGGACTAGCGGGAGGGATGAGCAGTTCTTC,CASRVRRTSGRDEQFF
-,TRBV3-1/TRBV3-2,once,TRBJ2-7,TGTGCCAGCAGCCTATTCCCCGGCTACGAGCAGTACTTC,CASSLFPGYEQYF
-,TRBV2,-,TRBJ2-3,TGTGCCAGCCAAGGCGGGGGCCCAGGGCAAGATACGCAGTATTTT,CASQGGGPGQDTQYF
TRBD2,TRBV5-1,-,TRBJ2-7,TGCGCCAGCAGCTTAAGCGGGGGATACGAGCAGTACTTC,CASSLSGGYEQYF
-,TRBV7-3,-,TRBJ1-2,TGTGCCAGCAGCTTATTGGGGTTCGGCTACACCTTC,CASSLLGFGYTF
TRBD1,TRBV6-5,-,TRBJ2-7,TGTGCCAGCAGCCGATTAACAGGGGGCGACGAGCAGTACTTC,CASSRLTGGDEQYF
-,TRBV7-8,-,TRBJ1-1,TGTGCCAGCAGCTTAACCCACGTGACTCGCCACACTGAAGCTTTCTTT,CASSLTHVTRHTEAFF
-,TRBV9,-,TRBJ2-1,TGTGCCAGCAGCGTAGACAGTCACAATGAGCAGTTCTTC,CASSVDSHNEQFF
TRBD2,TRBV28,-,TRBJ2-1,TGTGCCAGCAGTATCGGGACTAGCGGAAACAATGAGCAGTTCTTC,CASSIGTSGNNEQFF
-,TRBV30,-,TRBJ1-1,TGTGCCTGGGCAAAGACAGGGAACACTGAAGCTTTCTTT,CAWAKTGNTEAFF
-,TRBV5-1,-,TRBJ2-7,TGCGCCAGCAGCTTCGGGTCGATGGCGGGTAGCGCGACCTACGAGCAGTACTTC,CASSFGSMAGSATYEQYF
-,TRBV6-2/TRBV6-3,-,TRBJ1-5,TGTGCCAGCAGTTACCCGCGGGGCCAAGGGGGCAATCAGCCCCAGCATTTT,CASSYPRGQGGNQPQHF
TRBD1,TRBV18,-,TRBJ2-1,TGTGCCAGCTCACTCCCGGACAGGGGGCTATACAATGAGCAGTTCTTC,CASSLPDRGLYNEQFF
TRBD2,TRBV7-2,-,TRBJ2-3,TGTGCCAGCAGCCATATGGGAGGGAAGGGGTATTTT,CASSHMGGKGYF
-,TRBV29-1,-,TRBJ2-1,TGCAGCGTTGGCAAAACCTCCTACAATGAGCAGTTCTTC,CSVGKTSYNEQFF
-,TRBV6-5,-,TRBJ2-7,TGTGCCAGCACGGTCGGTTCCTACGAGCAGTACTTC,CASTVGSYEQYF
TRBD1,TRBV4-2,-,TRBJ2-7,TGTGCCAGCAGCCAAGATCGAGGACAGGGGGACTCCTACGAGCAGTACTTC,CASSQDRGQGDSYEQYF
TRBD1,TRBV2,-,TRBJ1-2,TGTGCCACCCGGGACAGGTCGAACTCGGATGGCTACACCTTC,CATRDRSNSDGYTF
-,TRBV3-1/TRBV3-2,-,TRBJ2-1,TGTGCCAGCAGCTACGTTATGAATGAGCAGTTCTTC,CASSYVMNEQFF
-,TRBV28,-,TRBJ1-6,TGTGCCAGCAGTTTCAGGGGTAATTCACCCCTCCACTTT,CASSFRGNSPLHF
TRBD1,TRBV19,-,TRBJ1-2,TGTGCCACCGGACAGGGGGCTTTTGGCTACACCTTC,CATGQGAFGYTF
-,TRBV7-3,-,TRBJ2-7,TGTGCCAGCAGCTTAAACGGGGGCTCGTACGAGCAGTACTTC,CASSLNGGSYEQYF
-,TRBV7-9,-,TRBJ2-7,TGTGCCAGCAGCTTAGCAGGGCAGCCCTACGAGCAGTACTTC,CASSLAGQPYEQYF
TRBD2,TRBV5-1,-,TRBJ2-7,TGCGCCAGCAGCCGTGGGACTAGCGGGATGACCTACGAGCAGTACTTC,CASSRGTSGMTYEQYF
-,TRBV5-1,-,TRBJ2-1,TGCGCCAGCAGGCCAGGGTGGATCGAGCTCTATGAGCAGTTCTTC,CASRPGWIELYEQFF